The clone carrying this TCR beta chain was detected a few times. Its matching antigen is unknown. These data come from a study of cytotoxic CD8 clonotypes in ibrutinib-treated CLL. The CDR3 runs to 13 residues. CDR1 MNHNS and CDR2 SASEGT come from the germline V gene. V gave up 5 bases and J gave up 4 bases, with 12 bases separating them. Data came from immunoSEQ multiplex PCR; TCRdb stores just in-frame clones and leaves some out. The sample lists around 50,000 clones, around 60% occurring once. General study findings and limits: Public clonotypes occurred uncommonly; on treatment, they contracted or remained stable.

The chain combines TRBV6-1 with TRBJ2-7; D might be TRBD2 (6 bases). Sequencing was performed on PBMCs, taken after 24 months of ibrutinib treatment. The TCR sequence derives from a human donor with chronic lymphocytic leukemia. The CDR3 nucleotides read TGTGCCAGCAGTCTGACTAGTCGATACGAGCAGTACTTC. It encodes CASSLTSRYEQYF.